This passage covers 15 T cell receptor beta chains from one sample sequenced in a study of blood T cell repertoires in COVID-19. TCRdb's table, derived via immunoSEQ multiplex PCR, lists solely in-frame clones and lacks some. Of about 130,000 clones listed, 70% to 90% are singletons. Sequencing input: peripheral blood. The origin of the receptors is a woman of 80 years or more with acute or convalescent COVID-19.

CDR3 in DNA: TGTGCCAGCAGCCTCCGGACAGGGGCTAACTATGGCTACACCTTC. This gives the protein CASSLRTGANYGYTF. The chain has TRBV11-2 and TRBJ1-2; 9 positions match TRBD1. V lost 5 bases and J lost 0; bases outside the gene matches: 4. CDR3 length: 15 residues. CDR1 and CDR2 from the germline V gene are SGHAT and FQNNGV. The full variable domain, its missing parts supplied by reference TRBV11-2 and TRBJ1-2, is EAGVAQSPRYKIIEKRQSVAFWCNPISGHATLYWYQQILGQGPKLLIQFQNNGVVDDSQLPKDRFSAERLKGVDSTLKIQPAKLEDSAVYLCASSLRTGANYGYTFGSGTRLTVV.

The J gene is TRBJ2-2, the V gene TRBV3-1 (or the pseudogene TRBV3-2), with 15 bases identical to TRBD2. J lost 4 bases, V lost 2 bases, and 11 bases had no gene match. The CDR3 loop spans 20 amino acids. Looked up from germline, CDR1 is LGHDT and CDR2 is YNNKEL (reference sequence). In DNA form, the CDR3 reads TGTGCCAGCAGCCAAACAGCTGGGACTAGCGGGAGGCGTGGCACCGGGGAGCTGTTTTTT. Translated, it gives CASSQTAGTSGRRGTGELFF.

The chain recombines TRBV11-2 with TRBJ2-5; the D gene is possibly TRBD2 (5 bases). Deletions cut 1 base from V and 2 bases from J, with 14 bases between. The CDR3 loop spans 16 amino acids. Looked up from germline, CDR1 is SGHAT and CDR2 is FQNNGV. The CDR3 DNA is TGTGCCAGCAGCTTAGTCGGCGGGTCCCCTCAAGAGACCCAGTACTTC. It encodes CASSLVGGSPQETQYF.

This clone is a singleton in its sample. The rearrangement uses TRBV19 and TRBJ1-2; 8 bases match TRBD1. Germline loops: CDR1 LNHDA, CDR2 SQIVND (reference sequence). V was pared by 7 bases and J by 7 bases, with 14 bases of the junction left unmatched. The CDR3 length is 15 residues. The DNA of the CDR3 is TGTGCCAGTACGAAGATAGGACAGGGTTACCTTGGCTACACCTTC. Its translation is CASTKIGQGYLGYTF.

The chain combines TRBV5-1 with TRBJ2-5, with TRBD2 as a possible D gene (5 bases). Trimming left V 3 bases short and J 5 bases short, with 11 bases between. The CDR3 extends over 13 amino acids. Germline CDR1 and CDR2: SGHRS and YFSETQ. CDR3 region: CASSYTGWETQYF. The DNA of the CDR3 is TGCGCCAGCAGCTACACGGGGTGGGAGACCCAGTACTTC.

The chain links TRBV3-1 (or the pseudogene TRBV3-2) to TRBJ2-3, with D perhaps TRBD2 (5 bases). The CDR3 is 13 amino acids. V was pared by 3 bases and J by 6 bases, with 10 bases between. The germline gives CDR1 LGHDT, CDR2 YNNKEL (reference sequence). CDR3 sequence: CASSHRGSDTQYF. Here the CDR3 DNA reads TGTGCCAGCAGCCATCGGGGATCGGATACGCAGTATTTT.

This chain joins TRBV29-1 and TRBJ2-2; maybe TRBD2 (5 bases). The CDR3 contains 13 residues. Germline lookup yields CDR1 SQVTM and CDR2 ANQGSEA. With 3 bases removed from V and 7 bases from J, the gap between germline ends came to 12 bases. Here the CDR3 DNA reads TGCAGCGTTGATGAGCTCGGGATCGGGGAGCTGTTTTTT. It codes for CSVDELGIGELFF.

About this clone itself: Other DNA sequences in the same sample also yield this CDR3. This sequence joins TRBV3-1 (or the pseudogene TRBV3-2) and TRBJ2-2, with 12 nucleotides matching TRBD2. The CDR3 totals 16 residues. V dropped 0 bases and J dropped 8; count of bases not matched to a gene: 4. Germline V gene lookup returns CDR1 LGHDT and CDR2 YNNKEL (reference sequence). The chain's CDR3 is CASSQERLAGVGELFF. CDR3 bases: TGTGCCAGCAGCCAAGAGAGACTAGCGGGGGTTGGGGAGCTGTTTTTT.

This chain connects TRBV7-9 to TRBJ1-1; D ambiguous. CDR1 is SEHNR, CDR2 FQNEAQ, per germline (reference sequence). The CDR3 is 14 residues long. With 3 bases removed from V and 0 bases from J, the gap between germline ends came to 8 bases. For the CDR3, the DNA is TGTGCCAGCAGCTTTGGGCACATGAACACTGAAGCTTTCTTT. Amino acid sequence: CASSFGHMNTEAFF.

This rearrangement joins TRBV5-1 to TRBJ1-5; no definite D call. V was clipped by 0 bases and J by 4 bases, with 11 bases between them. The CDR3 sequence is 15 residues long. Germline-derived CDR1 and CDR2 are SGHRS and YFSETQ. The CDR3 protein is CASSLAGQKNQPQHF. The CDR3 DNA is TGCGCCAGCAGCTTGGCGGGTCAGAAGAATCAGCCCCAGCATTTT.

This chain joins TRBV28 and TRBJ2-1; TRBD2 matches at 8 bases. The CDR3 has 15 residues. Germline V gene data show CDR1 as MDHEN and CDR2 as SYDVKM. V trimming: 4 bases; J trimming: 6 bases; junction bases outside the gene matches: 8. In DNA form, the CDR3 reads TGTGCCAGCAGTTCACGTCCGGGACTAGTCAATGAGCAGTTCTTC. Amino acid sequence: CASSSRPGLVNEQFF.

The V gene is TRBV18, the J gene TRBJ1-1; 7 positions match TRBD1. With 0 bases clipped from V and 2 bases from J, the junction kept 3 bases outside the gene matches. The CDR3 extends over 15 amino acids. The germline V gene encodes CDR1 KGHSH and CDR2 LQKENI. CDR3 DNA: TGTGCCAGCTCACCACCGACAGGGCCAAACACTGAAGCTTTCTTT. Protein sequence: CASSPPTGPNTEAFF.

The genes are TRBV5-6 and TRBJ2-1; TRBD2 matches 12 bases. The germline V gene encodes CDR1 SGHDT and CDR2 YYEEEE. V was pared by 5 bases and J by 4 bases, with 4 bases of the junction left unmatched. CDR3 length: 15 amino acids. The CDR3 here is CASSPTSGGYNEQFF. CDR3 coding DNA: TGTGCCAGCAGTCCGACTAGCGGGGGTTACAATGAGCAGTTCTTC.

This chain joins TRBV6-6 and TRBJ1-5; D ambiguous. The CDR3 totals 16 residues. Germline assignment: CDR1 MNHNY and CDR2 SVGAGI (reference sequence). The germline V and J ends were trimmed by 5 bases and 9 bases, with 23 bases remaining between them. CDR3 sequence reads: CASSPSGSHKSWPQHF. The DNA for the CDR3 is TGTGCCAGCAGTCCGTCCGGGTCCCACAAATCATGGCCCCAGCATTTT.

V gene TRBV7-6 combines with J gene TRBJ1-1; perhaps TRBD1 as D (5 bases). The V end was cut by 5 bases, the J end by 0 bases, with 10 bases between. The germline V gene encodes CDR1 SGHVS and CDR2 FNYEAQ. This CDR3 comprises 14 residues. The DNA for the CDR3 is TGTGCCAGCAGCCCGGGACTGATGAACACTGAAGCTTTCTTT. Residues: CASSPGLMNTEAFF.